The 26 T cell receptor beta chains below come from one sample, sequenced in a study of T cells in Graves' hyperthyroidism and ophthalmopathy. Amplification yielded TCR beta CDR3 regions, with RNA transcripts as the source. The primer set for the first-round RT-PCR of the TCR CDR3 was HTBI. TCRdb re-called the multiplex PCR reads with MiXCR, one entry per CDR3 protein. The sample lists 600,000 or so distinct CDR3 sequences; around 16% were seen once. The sequencing input was blood. These receptors were obtained from a woman aged 25 to 39 with Graves' hyperthyroidism.

The table lists this clonotype with many counts. The J gene is TRBJ2-1, the V gene TRBV20-1, with D possibly TRBD2 on 6 matching bases. Trimming took off 7 bases at V and 3 bases at J, with 13 bases between the two ends. Germline lookup yields CDR1 DFQATT and CDR2 SNEGSKA (reference sequence). The CDR3 has 13 amino acids. The CDR3 loop is CSVDGGDYNEQFF. CDR3 coding DNA: TGCAGTGTCGACGGGGGTGACTACAATGAGCAGTTCTTC.

The table lists this clonotype with many counts. The chain joins TRBV30 to TRBJ1-6; D might be TRBD1 (5 bases). The germline V and J ends were trimmed by 3 bases and 7 bases, with 13 bases remaining between them. CDR1 and CDR2 from the germline V gene are GTSNPN and SVGIG (reference sequence). This CDR3 has 14 amino acids. The CDR3 loop is CAWRIREGNSPLHF. Written as DNA, the CDR3 is TGTGCCTGGAGAATCAGGGAGGGGAATTCACCCCTCCACTTT.

The gene calls are TRBV27 and TRBJ1-3; D is ambiguous. The CDR3 sequence is 13 residues long. Trimming shortened V by 5 bases and J by 4 bases, and 9 bases separated the two germline ends. From germline, CDR1 is MNHEY and CDR2 SMNVEV (reference sequence). CDR3 region: CASSGNVGNTIYF. For the CDR3, the DNA is TGTGCCAGCAGTGGGAACGTCGGAAACACCATATATTTT.

This clonotype occurred a few times. J is TRBJ1-2 and V is TRBV3-1; perhaps TRBD1 as D (6 bases). The CDR3 is made up of 16 amino acids. Per the germline V gene, CDR1 is LGHDT and CDR2 is YNNKEL (reference sequence). Trimming took 5 bases from V and 5 from J, leaving 21 bases between them. The CDR3 DNA reads as TGTGCCAGCAGCGGAGGCACCGGGGGGCGTACGTATGGCTACACCTTC. The encoded protein is CASSGGTGGRTYGYTF.

This clonotype has ten or more counts. V is TRBV6-1 and J is TRBJ2-1; 8 nucleotides line up with TRBD1. V dropped 0 bases and J dropped 9; count of bases not matched to a gene: 13. Germline V lookup: CDR1 MNHNS, CDR2 SASEGT. The CDR3 loop spans 17 amino acids. CDR3 sequence: CASSEAGQGPGWGEQFF. In DNA form, the CDR3 reads TGTGCCAGCAGTGAAGCCGGACAGGGTCCCGGTTGGGGTGAGCAGTTCTTC.

The table lists this clonotype with many counts. V and J are TRBV30 and TRBJ1-3; TRBD1 might be the D (6 bases). CDR1 and CDR2 (germline): GTSNPN, SVGIG (reference sequence). The CDR3 totals 16 residues. With 1 base removed from V and 0 bases from J, the gap between germline ends came to 13 bases. The chain's CDR3 is CAWSARDTYSGNTIYF. In nucleotides, the CDR3 is TGTGCCTGGAGTGCGAGGGACACCTACTCTGGAAACACCATATATTTT.

This clonotype was seen many times. V usage is TRBV7-2 and J usage is TRBJ2-7; D is ambiguous. Germline loops: CDR1 SGHTA, CDR2 FQGNSA. V shed 3 bases and J shed 6 bases, with 6 bases lying between them. CDR3 length equals 11 residues. As DNA, the CDR3 is TGTGCCAGCAGCTTCACGGGCGAGCAGTACTTC. It specifies CASSFTGEQYF.

This clonotype has more than one count but fewer than ten. The gene calls are TRBV18 and TRBJ2-1; perhaps TRBD2 as D (6 bases). Germline CDR1 and CDR2: KGHSH and LQKENI. CDR3 length equals 14 residues. Trimming removed 3 bases from V and 7 bases from J, with 13 bases in between. The chain's CDR3 is CASSPSLGGNEQFF. Here the CDR3 DNA reads TGTGCCAGCTCACCCTCTTTAGGAGGGAATGAGCAGTTCTTC.

This clonotype has a count of ten or more. The J gene is TRBJ2-3, the V gene TRBV29-1, with D perhaps TRBD1 (5 bases). Trimming pared 8 bases from V and 2 bases from J, leaving 17 bases between. This CDR3 is 14 amino acids long. Germline CDR1 SQVTM, CDR2 ANQGSEA. The CDR3, as DNA: TGCAGCATCGAAGGTAGGGGCTACACAGATACGCAGTATTTT. It encodes CSIEGRGYTDTQYF.

V usage is TRBV28 and J usage is TRBJ1-2, with 11 bases matching TRBD1. With 3 bases clipped from V and 7 bases from J, the junction kept 13 bases outside the gene matches. The germline V gene has CDR1 MDHEN and CDR2 SYDVKM. The CDR3 has 17 amino acids. The CDR3 DNA reads TGTGCCAGCAGTTTCCCCGGGACAGGGGGACGTCTATTTGGCTACACCTTC. As protein: CASSFPGTGGRLFGYTF.

This clonotype was seen many times. In DNA form, the CDR3 reads TGTGCCAGCAGCCATCGGAGTTTGTATAGGACTGAAGCTTTCTTT. It codes for CASSHRSLYRTEAFF. The J gene is TRBJ1-1, the V gene TRBV3-1; the D is unclear. Germline V gives CDR1 LGHDT, CDR2 YNNKEL (reference sequence). Deletions cut 3 bases from V and 5 bases from J, with 16 bases between. The CDR3 extends over 15 amino acids.

This clonotype was counted at least ten times. CDR3 DNA: TGTGCCAGCAGCTTAGGGTCCCTACAATATGGCTACACCTTC. This encodes CASSLGSLQYGYTF. The J gene is TRBJ1-2, the V gene TRBV7-2; D ambiguous. The V gene lost 1 base and the J gene lost 5 bases, with 11 bases spanning the gap. Germline V gives CDR1 SGHTA, CDR2 FQGNSA. This CDR3 region has 14 residues.

Ten or more counts support this clonotype. This chain joins TRBV28 and TRBJ1-2; perhaps TRBD1 as D (6 bases). This CDR3 contains 13 residues. The V and J ends lost 2 bases and 7 bases respectively, with 11 bases between them. The germline gives CDR1 MDHEN, CDR2 SYDVKM. The CDR3 protein is CASSLRAGAGYTF. The CDR3 DNA follows: TGTGCCAGCAGTTTAAGGGCAGGGGCTGGCTACACCTTC.

There are many counts of this clonotype. This rearrangement joins TRBV20-1 to TRBJ2-3, with a tentative D call TRBD2 (6 bases). The CDR3 covers 14 residues. The V and J ends lost 6 bases and 2 bases respectively, with 15 bases between them. Germline assignment: CDR1 DFQATT and CDR2 SNEGSKA (reference sequence). CDR3 bases: TGCAGTGCAACCAAGGACTATTACACAGATACGCAGTATTTT. Translation: CSATKDYYTDTQYF.

Note on this clonotype: This may be a read error, as it is one base from a much larger clone. The V call is TRBV7-3, the J call TRBJ2-5; TRBD2 aligns across 7 bases. This CDR3 has 15 residues. The V gene's germline CDR1 is SGHTA and CDR2 FQGTGA. The V and J ends lost 2 bases and 4 bases, in that order; junction bases with no gene match: 7. CDR3 in amino acids: CASSLWGGVRETQYF. For the CDR3, the DNA is TGTGCCAGCAGCTTATGGGGAGGGGTCCGAGAGACCCAGTACTTC.

This clonotype was found a few times. The gene calls are TRBV5-4 and TRBJ2-3, with 8 bases identical to TRBD2. This CDR3 spans 16 amino acids. V lost 4 bases, J lost 0 bases, and 7 bases stayed unmatched. The germline CDR1 and CDR2 sequences are SGHNT and YYREEE (reference sequence). This CDR3 reads CASSPRGGPSTDTQYF. CDR3 nucleotides: TGTGCCAGCAGCCCACGGGGGGGCCCTAGCACAGATACGCAGTATTTT.

This chain connects TRBV20-1 to TRBJ2-3; 16 positions agree with TRBD2. The CDR3 loop spans 18 amino acids. With V trimmed by 4 bases and J by 6 bases, 13 bases remained unmatched. Looked up from germline, CDR1 is DFQATT and CDR2 is SNEGSKA (reference sequence). The CDR3 protein is CSATQVGTSGRVVDTQYF. The CDR3, as DNA: TGCAGTGCTACCCAAGTAGGGACTAGCGGGAGGGTGGTGGATACGCAGTATTTT.

This clonotype was seen a few times. J is TRBJ2-4 and V is TRBV5-1; perhaps TRBD1 as D (5 bases). Deletions cut 0 bases from V and 3 bases from J, with 10 bases between. The germline CDR1 and CDR2 sequences are SGHRS and YFSETQ. This CDR3 contains 15 residues. CDR3 nucleotide sequence: TGCGCCAGCAGCTTGGAGACAGACTTCAAAAACATTCAGTACTTC. Protein: CASSLETDFKNIQYF.

This clonotype was seen more than once but under ten times. V usage is TRBV15 and J usage is TRBJ2-3, with 9 bases matching TRBD2. The CDR3 is 16 amino acids. V shed 1 base, J shed 6 bases, and the junction held 8 bases outside the gene matches. Germline V gene sequence: CDR1 LNHNV, CDR2 YYDKDF (reference sequence). The CDR3 DNA sequence: TGTGCCACCAGCAGAGTGGCGGGAGGGCTGGAGGATACGCAGTATTTT. Translated: CATSRVAGGLEDTQYF.

The chain has TRBV28 and TRBJ1-5; TRBD1 might be the D (6 bases). The CDR3 consists of 14 residues. Trimming left V 7 bases short and J 1 base short, with 11 bases between. In germline, CDR1 is MDHEN, CDR2 SYDVKM. The CDR3 loop reads CASTWQGSNQPQHF. CDR3 coding DNA: TGTGCCAGCACTTGGCAGGGGAGCAATCAGCCCCAGCATTTT.

The chain links TRBV28 to TRBJ2-7, with 7 bases identical to TRBD1. V lost 3 bases to trimming and J lost 3 bases; unmatched junction nucleotides: 17. The CDR3 spans 18 residues. CDR1 is MDHEN, CDR2 SYDVKM, per germline. CDR3 in DNA: TGTGCCAGCAGTTTTCATCCGCGTGGGGCAGGGGGAAACTACGAGCAGTACTTC. It translates to CASSFHPRGAGGNYEQYF.

This clonotype was counted at least ten times. J is TRBJ2-7 and V is TRBV5-1, with 7 bases aligning to TRBD1. This CDR3 region has 13 residues. The V and J ends lost 7 bases and 3 bases, in that order; junction bases with no gene match: 7. Germline V gene lookup returns CDR1 SGHRS and CDR2 YFSETQ. CDR3 in DNA: TGCGCCAGCGCACGGGACAGCGTCTACGAGCAGTACTTC. Amino acid sequence: CASARDSVYEQYF.

This clonotype was detected many times. V usage is TRBV11-2 and J usage is TRBJ1-3; maybe TRBD1 (6 bases). With 6 bases removed from V and 2 bases from J, the gap between germline ends came to 11 bases. From germline, CDR1 is SGHAT and CDR2 FQNNGV. This CDR3 is 14 amino acids long. The CDR3 reads CASRGGDTGNTIYF. The DNA of the CDR3 is TGTGCCAGCAGGGGAGGGGACACTGGAAACACCATATATTTT.

This chain joins TRBV28 and TRBJ2-2, with 11 bases aligning to TRBD1. Trimming cost V 6 bases and J 6 bases; bases outside gene matches: 3. This CDR3 region has 14 residues. Germline V gives CDR1 MDHEN, CDR2 SYDVKM. The CDR3 nucleotides are TGTGCCAGCAGGGGGGGACAGGGGGCCGGGGAGCTGTTTTTT. This translates into CASRGGQGAGELFF.

This clonotype was seen many times. The CDR3 reads CASSLPETVSYEQYF. In DNA form, the CDR3 reads TGTGCCAGCAGTTTACCCGAGACAGTCTCCTACGAGCAGTACTTC. This chain connects TRBV28 to TRBJ2-7, with a tentative D call TRBD1 (5 bases). This CDR3 spans 15 amino acids. The V and J ends lost 2 bases and 0 bases respectively, with 11 bases between them. Per germline, CDR1 MDHEN and CDR2 SYDVKM.

This clonotype was observed at least ten times. The chain uses TRBV7-2 and TRBJ2-7; no definite D call. The V gene lost 5 bases and the J gene lost 6 bases, with 14 bases spanning the gap. From germline, CDR1 is SGHTA and CDR2 FQGNSA. The CDR3 is 13 amino acids. The CDR3 reads CASSPPWGGEQYF. The CDR3 DNA is TGTGCCAGCAGCCCCCCTTGGGGTGGCGAGCAGTACTTC.